These 14 T cell receptor beta chains came from one sample sequenced in a study of CD8 T cell repertoires and HIV-1 epitope variants. No antigen is known for these receptors. Sequencing was performed with immunoSEQ multiplex PCR; in TCRdb, only in-frame clones are kept and a portion is missing. The sample contains 4,000 to 6,000 clones, roughly two thirds of which appear only once. Sample: cultured CD8+ T cells derived from PBMCs. These receptors all stem from a male donor with HIV.

The J gene is TRBJ1-6, the V gene TRBV27; D not resolved. The CDR3 consists of 14 residues. CDR1 is MNHEY and CDR2 is SMNVEV in the germline V gene (reference sequence). V was pared by 2 bases and J by 14 bases, with 16 bases between. The DNA for the CDR3 is TGTGCCAGCAGTTTACACCTTAGCACGGGAACCCTCCACTTT. The encoded protein is CASSLHLSTGTLHF.

The V and J genes are TRBV25-1 and TRBJ2-7; TRBD1 agrees at 7 bases. CDR1 is MGHDK and CDR2 is SYGVNS in the germline V gene. With V trimmed by 5 bases and J by 2 bases, 15 bases remained unmatched. This CDR3 has 17 amino acids. The CDR3 bases are TGTGCCAGCAGTCCGACCGTAGGATTGGGACAGCCCTACGAGCAGTACTTC. The encoded protein is CASSPTVGLGQPYEQYF.

This clone came up a few times. The V gene is TRBV28, the J gene TRBJ2-7; D gene ambiguous. There are 16 residues in the CDR3. Germline V gives CDR1 MDHEN, CDR2 SYDVKM. Trimming cost V 3 bases and J 0 bases, with 15 bases left between them. The CDR3 here is CASSLAERTDSYEQYF. DNA for the CDR3: TGTGCCAGCAGTTTGGCTGAAAGAACGGACTCCTACGAGCAGTACTTC. The variable domain in full, completed from reference TRBV28 and TRBJ2-7, reads DVKVTQSSRYLVKRTGEKVFLECVQDMDHENMFWYRQDPGLGLRLIYFSYDVKMKEKGDIPEGYSVSREKKERFSLILESASTNQTSMYLCASSLAERTDSYEQYFGPGTRLTVT.

The rearrangement joins TRBV19 to TRBJ1-1, with D hard to call. V lost 5 bases and J 1 base, leaving 8 bases between the germline ends. Germline V gives CDR1 LNHDA, CDR2 SQIVND (reference sequence). The CDR3 loop spans 13 amino acids. This CDR3 is CASSPGQNTEAFF. CDR3 nucleotide sequence: TGTGCCAGTAGTCCGGGTCAGAACACTGAAGCTTTCTTT.

The chain is built from TRBV4-1 and TRBJ2-7; no reliable D call. Germline assignment: CDR1 MGHRA and CDR2 YSYEKL. The CDR3 totals 8 residues. Here the CDR3 reads CASSQESV. CDR3 DNA sequence: TGCGCCAGCAGCCAAGAGTCGGTC.

The CDR3 reads CAWSVQEDSPLHF. The CDR3 nucleotides read TGTGCCTGGAGTGTACAAGAGGATTCACCCCTCCACTTT. The V call is TRBV30, the J call TRBJ1-6; D gene unclear. Trimming shortened V by 0 bases and J by 8 bases, and 8 bases separated the two germline ends. Germline CDR1 reads GTSNPN; CDR2 reads SVGIG (reference sequence). This CDR3 is built from 13 residues. Combining the CDR3 with reference TRBV30 and TRBJ1-6 gives the whole variable domain SQTIHQWPATLVQPVGSPLSLECTVEGTSNPNLYWYRQAAGRGLQLLFYSVGIGQISSEVPQNLSASRPQDRQFILSSKKLLLSDSGFYLCAWSVQEDSPLHFGNGTRLTVT.

The chain links TRBV5-5 to TRBJ1-6; 10 bases line up with TRBD1. From germline, CDR1 is SGHKS and CDR2 YYEKEE (reference sequence). V lost 4 bases, J lost 7 bases, and 8 bases stayed unmatched. The CDR3 length is 16 residues. The CDR3 DNA follows: TGTGCCAGCAGCCGACAGGGGGCGAAAAAGAATTCACCCCTCCACTTT. Translated, it gives CASSRQGAKKNSPLHF.

The V call is TRBV15, the J call TRBJ1-2, with a tentative D call TRBD1 (5 bases). CDR1 is LNHNV and CDR2 is YYDKDF in the germline V gene (reference sequence). The CDR3 totals 15 residues. Between the trimmed V and J ends, which lost 0 bases and 4 bases, there was a span of 12 bases. Here the CDR3 reads CATSREARDPYGYTF. CDR3 in DNA: TGTGCCACCAGCAGAGAGGCGCGGGACCCCTATGGCTACACCTTC.

V is TRBV11-2 and J is TRBJ2-5; D unresolved. The CDR3 contains 15 residues. Germline CDR1 and CDR2: SGHAT and FQNNGV. V lost 1 base, J lost 0 bases, and 9 bases lay in between. CDR3: CASSLAGQYQETQYF. CDR3 DNA sequence: TGTGCCAGCAGCTTAGCGGGCCAGTACCAAGAGACCCAGTACTTC.

The V gene is TRBV6-5, the J gene TRBJ2-7; 8 bases line up with TRBD1. The CDR3 totals 16 residues. Germline CDR1 MNHEY, CDR2 SVGAGI. V shed 0 bases, J shed 3 bases, and the junction held 7 bases outside the gene matches. The CDR3 loop reads CASSYSRRQGYYEQYF. Written as DNA, the CDR3 is TGTGCCAGCAGTTACTCGAGGAGACAGGGGTACTACGAGCAGTACTTC.

This clone was seen more than once but under ten times. V and J are TRBV5-1 and TRBJ2-1, with D uncertain. CDR3 length: 13 amino acids. The V end lost 3 bases, the J end lost 0 bases, and 4 bases lay between the germline ends. Germline-derived CDR1 and CDR2 are SGHRS and YFSETQ. The CDR3 region is CASSSSSYNEQFF. The CDR3 DNA reads TGCGCCAGCAGCTCCAGCTCCTACAATGAGCAGTTCTTC.

The chain has TRBV19 and TRBJ1-1; TRBD1 might be the D (6 bases). CDR1 is LNHDA, CDR2 SQIVND, per germline (reference sequence). The CDR3 totals 14 residues. CDR3: CASHFGSGRGEAFF. CDR3 nucleotide sequence: TGTGCGAGTCATTTCGGGAGTGGCAGGGGTGAAGCTTTCTTT.

This clone came up a few times. The chain links TRBV14 to TRBJ2-1; D is ambiguous. CDR1 is SGHDN, CDR2 FVKESK, per germline. The V end was cut by 0 bases, the J end by 2 bases, with 8 bases between. The CDR3 totals 15 residues. CDR3 bases: TGTGCCAGCAGCCAAGATCGGAAGCCCTACAATGAGCAGTTCTTC. Translation: CASSQDRKPYNEQFF.

The chain joins TRBV7-8 to TRBJ1-3, with a tentative D call TRBD1 (5 bases). CDR3 length: 15 amino acids. V was trimmed by 4 bases and J by 0 bases, leaving 10 bases between them. Germline V gene data show CDR1 as SGHVS and CDR2 as FQNEAQ. The CDR3 DNA follows: TGTGCCAGCAGCTCGGGGGTGACCTCTGGAAACACCATATATTTT. Translating gives CASSSGVTSGNTIYF.